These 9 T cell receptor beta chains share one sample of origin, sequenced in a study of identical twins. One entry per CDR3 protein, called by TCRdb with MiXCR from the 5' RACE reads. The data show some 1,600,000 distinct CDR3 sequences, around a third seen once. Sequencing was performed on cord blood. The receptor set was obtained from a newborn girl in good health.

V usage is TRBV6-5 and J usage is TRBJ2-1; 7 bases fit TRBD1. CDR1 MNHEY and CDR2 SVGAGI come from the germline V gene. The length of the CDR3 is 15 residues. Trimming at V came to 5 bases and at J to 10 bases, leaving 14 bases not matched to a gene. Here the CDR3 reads CASSPLGQALDEQFF. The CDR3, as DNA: TGTGCCAGCAGTCCGCTAGGACAGGCCCTCGACGAGCAGTTCTTC.

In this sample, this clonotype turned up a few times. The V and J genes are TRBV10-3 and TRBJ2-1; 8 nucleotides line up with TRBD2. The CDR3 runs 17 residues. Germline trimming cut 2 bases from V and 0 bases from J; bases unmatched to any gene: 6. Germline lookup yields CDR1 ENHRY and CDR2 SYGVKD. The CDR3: CAISEPFGTSSYNEQFF. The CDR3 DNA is TGTGCCATCAGTGAGCCGTTCGGGACTAGCTCCTACAATGAGCAGTTCTTC.

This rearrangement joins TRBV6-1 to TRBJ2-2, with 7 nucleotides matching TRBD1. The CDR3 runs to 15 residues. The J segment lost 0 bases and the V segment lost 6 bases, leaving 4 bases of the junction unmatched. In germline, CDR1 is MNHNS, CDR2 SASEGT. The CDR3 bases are TGTGCCAGCAGAGTGGGACAGCCGAACACCGGGGAGCTGTTTTTT. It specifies CASRVGQPNTGELFF.

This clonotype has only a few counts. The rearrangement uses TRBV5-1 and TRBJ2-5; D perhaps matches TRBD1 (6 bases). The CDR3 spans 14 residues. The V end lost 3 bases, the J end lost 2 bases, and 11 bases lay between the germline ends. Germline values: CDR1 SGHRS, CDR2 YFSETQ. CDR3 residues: CASSWGTLQETQYF. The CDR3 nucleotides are TGCGCCAGCAGCTGGGGGACATTACAAGAGACCCAGTACTTC.

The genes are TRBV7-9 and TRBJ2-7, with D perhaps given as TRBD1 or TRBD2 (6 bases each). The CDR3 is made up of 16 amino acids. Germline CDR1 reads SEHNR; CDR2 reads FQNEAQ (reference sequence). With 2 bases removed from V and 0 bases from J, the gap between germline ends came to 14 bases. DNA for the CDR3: TGTGCCAGCAGCTTAAGGGGGACTCCAAGCTCCTACGAGCAGTACTTC. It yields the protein CASSLRGTPSSYEQYF. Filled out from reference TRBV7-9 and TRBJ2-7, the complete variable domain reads DTGVSQNPRHKITKRGQNVTFRCDPISEHNRLYWYRQTLGQGPEFLTYFQNEAQLEKSRLLSDRFSAERPKGSFSTLEIQRTEQGDSAMYLCASSLRGTPSSYEQYFGPGTRLTVT.

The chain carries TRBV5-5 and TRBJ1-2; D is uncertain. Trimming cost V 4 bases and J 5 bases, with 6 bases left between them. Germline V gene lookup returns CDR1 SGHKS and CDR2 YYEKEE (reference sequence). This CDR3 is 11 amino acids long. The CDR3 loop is CASSRRYGYTF. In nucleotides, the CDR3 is TGTGCCAGCAGCAGACGGTATGGCTACACCTTC.

CDR3 in amino acids: CASSLVGTSAYNEQFF. CDR3 coding DNA: TGTGCCAGCAGTTTGGTCGGGACTAGCGCGTACAATGAGCAGTTCTTC. The chain recombines TRBV12-3 or TRBV12-4 with TRBJ2-1, with TRBD2 matching over 10 bases. V shed 3 bases, J shed 4 bases, and the junction held 6 bases outside the gene matches. CDR3 length: 16 amino acids.

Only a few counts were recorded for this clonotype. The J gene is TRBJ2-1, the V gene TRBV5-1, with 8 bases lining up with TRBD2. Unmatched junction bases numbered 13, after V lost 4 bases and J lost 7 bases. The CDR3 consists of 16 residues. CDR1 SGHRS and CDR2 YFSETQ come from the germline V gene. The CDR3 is CASSRISGGADNEQFF. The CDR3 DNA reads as TGCGCCAGCAGCCGGATCTCGGGGGGGGCTGATAATGAGCAGTTCTTC. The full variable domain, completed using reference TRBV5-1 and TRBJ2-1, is KAGVTQTPRYLIKTRGQQVTLSCSPISGHRSVSWYQQTPGQGLQFLFEYFSETQRNKGNFPGRFSGRQFSNSRSEMNVSTLELGDSALYLCASSRISGGADNEQFFGPGTRLTVL.

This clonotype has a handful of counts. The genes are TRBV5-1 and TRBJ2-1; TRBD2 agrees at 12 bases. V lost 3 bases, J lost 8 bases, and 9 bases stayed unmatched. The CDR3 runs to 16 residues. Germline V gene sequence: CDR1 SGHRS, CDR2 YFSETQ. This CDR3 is CASSYRLTSGGYEQFF. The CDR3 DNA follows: TGCGCCAGCAGCTACAGGTTGACTAGCGGGGGTTATGAGCAGTTCTTC.